These 24 T cell receptor beta chains were all obtained from the same sample, sequenced in a study of cytomegalovirus exposure and HLA in healthy donors. Vbeta (60) and Jbeta (13) primers were used in the PCR. Profiled with immunoSEQ multiplex PCR; TCRdb holds only in-frame clones, not every one. The sample has roughly 120,000 clones, 74% seen once; the top ten hold around a tenth. The sequencing input was PBMCs. All receptors come from a woman between 50 and 59 years old in good health and CMV-seropositive.

This clone was counted a few times. The chain recombines TRBV2 with TRBJ1-2; 9 positions agree with TRBD1. The germline CDR1 and CDR2 sequences are SNHLY and FYNNEI. The CDR3 totals 13 residues. With 7 bases clipped from V and 8 bases from J, the junction kept 8 bases outside the gene matches. CDR3 loop: CASTWDRAHGYTF. The CDR3 nucleotides read TGTGCCAGCACCTGGGACAGGGCTCACGGCTACACCTTC.

This chain connects TRBV7-6 to TRBJ2-1; possible D gene TRBD2, 5 bases. Germline CDR1 reads SGHVS; CDR2 reads FNYEAQ. V lost 2 bases and J lost 3, with 11 bases in between. The CDR3 totals 15 residues. The CDR3 sequence is CASSLIGGSYNEQFF. CDR3 nucleotide sequence: TGTGCCAGCAGCTTAATCGGTGGGAGCTACAATGAGCAGTTCTTC.

The chain has TRBV7-2 and TRBJ2-3, with D tentatively TRBD2 (6 bases). CDR3 length: 15 amino acids. CDR1 and CDR2 (germline): SGHTA, FQGNSA. V gave up 3 bases and J gave up 1 base, with 11 bases separating them. CDR3 in DNA: TGTGCCAGCAGCTTCTCGGACTACCGCACAGATACGCAGTATTTT. Translation gives CASSFSDYRTDTQYF.

This clone was seen once. The chain recombines TRBV29-1 with TRBJ2-7, with D possibly matching TRBD1 (6 bases). The length of the CDR3 is 13 residues. V gave up 6 bases and J gave up 0 bases, with 12 bases separating them. The germline V gene has CDR1 SQVTM and CDR2 ANQGSEA. CDR3 DNA sequence: TGCAGCGTCCGGGACACAAGCTCCTACGAGCAGTACTTC. Amino acid sequence: CSVRDTSSYEQYF.

The chain carries TRBV27 and TRBJ1-5; D may be TRBD1 (6 bases). The CDR3 contains 16 residues. Germline V gene data show CDR1 as MNHEY and CDR2 as SMNVEV (reference sequence). Between the trimmed V and J ends, which lost 5 bases and 2 bases, there was a span of 16 bases. CDR3 DNA: TGTGCCAGCAGTCCAAAGGGGGGGTATGGCAATCAGCCCCAGCATTTT. It translates to CASSPKGGYGNQPQHF.

V is TRBV19 and J is TRBJ1-3; D possibly corresponds to TRBD1 (6 bases). CDR1 LNHDA and CDR2 SQIVND come from the germline V gene (reference sequence). CDR3 length: 13 residues. The V end was cut by 6 bases, the J end by 4 bases, with 10 bases between. The CDR3 spells CASRRGSGNTIYF. The CDR3, as DNA: TGTGCCAGTAGGAGGGGGTCCGGAAACACCATATATTTT.

The chain is built from TRBV14 and TRBJ1-1, with a tentative D call TRBD1 (5 bases). In germline, CDR1 is SGHDN, CDR2 FVKESK. Trimming removed 4 bases at V and 5 bases at J, with 14 bases between. The length of the CDR3 is 14 residues. DNA for the CDR3: TGTGCCAGCAGCCTCTCATGGGGGGGTACTGAAGCTTTCTTT. Translation: CASSLSWGGTEAFF.

The V and J genes are TRBV9 and TRBJ2-1; no clear D. Germline lookup yields CDR1 SGDLS and CDR2 YYNGEE. Trimming took 0 bases from V and 9 from J, leaving 16 bases between them. This CDR3 has 15 residues. CDR3 sequence reads: CASSVGATAHGEQFF. The CDR3 nucleotides read TGTGCCAGCAGCGTAGGGGCAACAGCCCACGGTGAGCAGTTCTTC. The variable domain in full, with the rest retrieved from reference TRBV9 and TRBJ2-1, is DSGVTQTPKHLITATGQRVTLRCSPRSGDLSVYWYQQSLDQGLQFLIQYYNGEERAKGNILERFSAQQFPDLHSELNLSSLELGDSALYFCASSVGATAHGEQFFGPGTRLTVL.

The chain joins TRBV2 to TRBJ1-1; D possibly corresponds to TRBD1 (5 bases). Deletions cut 3 bases from V and 5 bases from J, with 13 bases between. Germline V gene sequence: CDR1 SNHLY, CDR2 FYNNEI. The CDR3 spans 14 residues. The CDR3 is CASSDRVGGTEAFF. The CDR3 nucleotides are TGTGCCAGCAGTGACCGTGTGGGGGGGACTGAAGCTTTCTTT.

The V call is TRBV10-3, the J call TRBJ1-5, with D unresolved. The CDR3 sequence is 16 residues long. V was pared by 2 bases and J by 4 bases, with 15 bases between. Germline V gene sequence: CDR1 ENHRY, CDR2 SYGVKD. CDR3 in DNA: TGTGCCATCAGTGAGCCCGGAGGCCAAGGGAATCAGCCCCAGCATTTT. Translated, it gives CAISEPGGQGNQPQHF.

The chain joins TRBV7-2 to TRBJ1-1, with a tentative D call TRBD1 (5 bases). Between the trimmed V and J ends, which lost 5 bases and 1 base, there was a span of 14 bases. Per the germline V gene, CDR1 is SGHTA and CDR2 is FQGNSA. This CDR3 contains 15 residues. CDR3 in amino acids: CASSARGLPNTEAFF. The DNA of the CDR3 is TGTGCCAGCAGCGCGAGGGGACTGCCGAACACTGAAGCTTTCTTT.

A single count supports this clone. The V gene is TRBV7-6, the J gene TRBJ1-1; no reliable D call. The CDR3 consists of 13 residues. Germline V gives CDR1 SGHVS, CDR2 FNYEAQ. V shed 3 bases and J shed 7 bases, with 12 bases lying between them. CDR3 loop: CASSLGDNLEAFF. The CDR3 DNA reads TGTGCCAGCAGCTTGGGCGACAATCTTGAAGCTTTCTTT.

The chain carries TRBV11-2 and TRBJ2-2; no firm D call. Germline V CDR1 and CDR2: SGHAT, FQNNGV. This CDR3 region has 15 residues. Between the trimmed V and J ends, which lost 1 base and 1 base, there was a span of 7 bases. CDR3 sequence reads: CASSLGAENTGELFF. The CDR3 DNA is TGTGCCAGCAGCTTAGGTGCGGAGAACACCGGGGAGCTGTTTTTT.

This chain links TRBV30 with TRBJ1-1; D gene ambiguous. The V and J ends lost 2 bases and 0 bases respectively, with 7 bases between them. CDR1 is GTSNPN, CDR2 SVGIG, per germline (reference sequence). The CDR3 extends over 13 amino acids. The CDR3 reads CAWSSQLNTEAFF. For the CDR3, the DNA is TGTGCCTGGAGTTCTCAGTTGAACACTGAAGCTTTCTTT.

This clone qualifies as medium-sized. The chain carries TRBV6-1 and TRBJ2-7; 7 nucleotides align to TRBD1. This CDR3 comprises 16 residues. Germline CDR1 and CDR2: MNHNS and SASEGT. V was pared by 2 bases and J by 2 bases, with 9 bases of the junction left unmatched. CDR3 loop: CASSEPTGVRTYEQYF. In DNA form, the CDR3 reads TGTGCCAGCAGTGAACCAACAGGGGTTCGAACCTACGAGCAGTACTTC.

The rearrangement joins TRBV29-1 to TRBJ1-1; D ambiguous. The CDR3 is 14 residues long. Trimming took off 3 bases at V and 0 bases at J, with 11 bases between the two ends. Per the germline V gene, CDR1 is SQVTM and CDR2 is ANQGSEA. This CDR3 reads CSVDVALMNTEAFF. As DNA, the CDR3 is TGCAGCGTTGACGTCGCGCTCATGAACACTGAAGCTTTCTTT. Based on the CDR3 plus reference TRBV29-1 and TRBJ1-1, the full variable domain is SAVISQKPSRDICQRGTSLTIQCQVDSQVTMMFWYRQQPGQSLTLIATANQGSEATYESGFVIDKFPISRPNLTFSTLTVSNMSPEDSSIYLCSVDVALMNTEAFFGQGTRLTVV.

Only a few counts were recorded for this clone. V gene TRBV30 combines with J gene TRBJ1-1; tentatively, D is TRBD1 (5 bases). Trimming shortened V by 4 bases and J by 1 base, and 10 bases separated the two germline ends. This CDR3 contains 13 residues. Germline-derived CDR1 and CDR2 are GTSNPN and SVGIG (reference sequence). In DNA form, the CDR3 reads TGTGCCTGGATTTTCGACAGGAACACTGAAGCTTTCTTT. It translates to CAWIFDRNTEAFF.

In this sample, this clone turned up a few times. The J gene is TRBJ1-4, the V gene TRBV30; D gene unclear. Germline CDR1 is GTSNPN and CDR2 is SVGIG (reference sequence). The CDR3 sequence is 15 residues long. V dropped 8 bases and J dropped 1 base, with 17 bases sitting between them. CDR3 nucleotides: TGTGCCGTTGGACTCGGGGTGGGAACTAATGAAAAACTGTTTTTT. Its protein product is CAVGLGVGTNEKLFF.

The chain links TRBV5-4 to TRBJ2-5; 12 bases are shared with TRBD2. The germline CDR1 and CDR2 sequences are SGHNT and YYREEE (reference sequence). CDR3 size: 16 residues. Trimming took 4 bases from V and 1 from J; bases not matched to a gene: 5. The CDR3 DNA reads as TGTGCCAGCAGCCCTGGACTAGCGGGAACCCAAGAGACCCAGTACTTC. It encodes CASSPGLAGTQETQYF.

The rearrangement uses TRBV9 and TRBJ2-1, with 12 nucleotides matching TRBD2. This CDR3 is built from 17 residues. Germline trimming cut 4 bases from V and 7 bases from J; bases unmatched to any gene: 12. Germline CDR1 and CDR2: SGDLS and YYNGEE. CDR3 in DNA: TGTGCCAGCAGCTCCGGACTAGCGGGAAGGCGTGGGAATGAGCAGTTCTTC. This codes for CASSSGLAGRRGNEQFF. Combining the CDR3 with reference TRBV9 and TRBJ2-1 gives the whole variable domain DSGVTQTPKHLITATGQRVTLRCSPRSGDLSVYWYQQSLDQGLQFLIQYYNGEERAKGNILERFSAQQFPDLHSELNLSSLELGDSALYFCASSSGLAGRRGNEQFFGPGTRLTVL.

In this sample, this clone turned up a few times. The V and J genes are TRBV7-9 and TRBJ2-3, with 8 nucleotides matching TRBD2. The V segment lost 0 bases and the J segment 4 bases; nucleotides outside the gene matches: 9. Per the germline V gene, CDR1 is SEHNR and CDR2 is FQNEAQ (reference sequence). The CDR3 loop spans 17 amino acids. CDR3 residues: CASSLAPGLGRADTQYF. DNA of the CDR3: TGTGCCAGCAGCTTAGCACCGGGACTAGGAAGGGCAGATACGCAGTATTTT. The variable domain in full, with the rest retrieved from reference TRBV7-9 and TRBJ2-3, is DTGVSQNPRHKITKRGQNVTFRCDPISEHNRLYWYRQTLGQGPEFLTYFQNEAQLEKSRLLSDRFSAERPKGSFSTLEIQRTEQGDSAMYLCASSLAPGLGRADTQYFGPGTRLTVL.

This clone showed up just once. The chain carries TRBV10-3 and TRBJ1-1, with 7 nucleotides matching TRBD1. Germline CDR1 ENHRY, CDR2 SYGVKD. With 8 bases clipped from V and 0 bases from J, the junction kept 6 bases outside the gene matches. The CDR3 totals 14 residues. The CDR3 here is CAIGQDPLNTEAFF. Here the CDR3 DNA reads TGTGCCATCGGACAGGACCCATTGAACACTGAAGCTTTCTTT.

The V and J genes are TRBV4-2 and TRBJ2-2; D not certain. The length of the CDR3 is 14 residues. V gave up 5 bases and J gave up 4 bases, with 11 bases separating them. CDR1 and CDR2 from the germline V gene are LGHNA and YNFKEQ. The CDR3 spells CASSKQIGTGELFF. The CDR3 DNA sequence: TGTGCCAGCAGCAAACAGATTGGCACCGGGGAGCTGTTTTTT.

The V and J genes are TRBV4-3 and TRBJ1-2, with D possibly matching TRBD1 (6 bases). CDR3 length equals 14 residues. The germline V gene encodes CDR1 LGHNA and CDR2 YSLEER. V was cut by 1 base and J by 7 bases, with 13 bases left in between. The CDR3 DNA reads as TGCGCCAGCAGCCAAGCGCGACAGGCGGGTGGCTACACCTTC. It encodes CASSQARQAGGYTF.